This TCR beta chain was recovered during a study of blood T cell repertoires in COVID-19. Generated by immunoSEQ multiplex PCR, the TCRdb table keeps only in-frame clones and is missing some. This table holds 150,000 or so clones, approximately 82% found once. CDR3 length equals 12 residues. Trimming removed 9 bases at V and 3 bases at J, with 11 bases between. The V gene's germline CDR1 is MNHEY and CDR2 SVGAGI. V usage is TRBV6-5 and J usage is TRBJ1-2, with a weak D call TRBD1 (5 bases). Sequenced input: peripheral blood. This TCR was recovered from a human donor with acute or convalescent COVID-19. The donor label of this sample is uncertain. CDR3 loop: CASVGDYYGYTF. In nucleotides, the CDR3 is TGTGCCAGTGTTGGGGACTACTATGGCTACACCTTC.